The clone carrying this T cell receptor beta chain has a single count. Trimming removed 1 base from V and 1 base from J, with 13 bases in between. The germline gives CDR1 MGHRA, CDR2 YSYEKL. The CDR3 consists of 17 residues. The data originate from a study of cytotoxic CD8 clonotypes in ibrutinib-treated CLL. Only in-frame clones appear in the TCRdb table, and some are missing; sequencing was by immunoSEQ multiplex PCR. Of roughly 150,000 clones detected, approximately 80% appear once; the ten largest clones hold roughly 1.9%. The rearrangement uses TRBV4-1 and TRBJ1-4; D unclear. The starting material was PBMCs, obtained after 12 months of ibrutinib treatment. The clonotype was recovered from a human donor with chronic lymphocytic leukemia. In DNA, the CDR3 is TGCGCCAGCAGCCAAGTTGGCACCCGAGGAACTAATGAAAAACTGTTTTTT. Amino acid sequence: CASSQVGTRGTNEKLFF.